This T cell receptor beta chain comes out of a study of metastatic and nonmetastatic thyroid tumors. Study-wide context: The study looked at repertoires side by side in blood and in tumor or nodule tissue from malignant and benign thyroid patients.

This clone was seen repeatedly, ten times or more. Its specificity is not known. Study observations and caveats: A significant increase in TCR beta diversity was reportedly seen in malignant thyroid tumors relative to benign nodules, in blood and tumor.

The CDR3 is 16 amino acids. The junction had 4 bases not matched to a gene; V was cut back by 0 bases and J by 2 bases. Germline V gene sequence: CDR1 KGHDR, CDR2 SFDVKD. Original processing methods: Across clinicopathological groups, CDR3 differences served as the basis for building a distant-metastasis classifier for papillary thyroid cancer. From the PCR reads, TCRdb re-called clones with MiXCR. The V and J calls and clone size are TCRdb's, not the authors'. The profile shows approximately 86,000 clones, approximately 12% of them singletons. No treatment had been given to any patient before thyroid surgery.

Material for sequencing was tumor tissue. J is TRBJ2-5 and V is TRBV24-1, with 8 nucleotides matching TRBD1. The origin of this receptor is a female donor with papillary thyroid cancer or a benign thyroid nodule (not recorded which). Some clones in this sample may be carry-over from other donors' samples. The CDR3 bases are TGTGCCACCAGTGATTTGGGGGGACAGGCTCAAGAGACCCAGTACTTC. This sequence encodes CATSDLGGQAQETQYF.